These T cell receptor beta chains were read from a single sample in a study of blood T cell repertoires in COVID-19. Only in-frame clones appear in the TCRdb table, and some are missing; sequencing was by immunoSEQ multiplex PCR. Among about 100,000 clones listed, 87% were seen once. Input material: peripheral blood. These receptors were collected from a man aged 45-65 years with acute or convalescent COVID-19. Both conserved end residues are part of each CDR3. A D gene is named only where the DNA matches it firmly. Size values are once, few and many counts, or a class for expanded clones, and some rows have none.

J gene: TRBJ2-2; D gene: TRBD1; V gene: TRBV6-5; clone size: NA; CDR3 protein: CASTRTGANTGELFF; CDR3 DNA: TGTGCCAGCACCCGGACAGGAGCGAACACCGGGGAGCTGTTTTTT
J gene: TRBJ1-2; D gene: TRBD1; V gene: TRBV10-3; clone size: NA; CDR3 protein: CAISESDRGGDYGYTF; CDR3 DNA: TGTGCCATCAGTGAGTCGGACAGGGGAGGGGACTATGGCTACACCTTC
J gene: TRBJ2-7; D gene: TRBD2; V gene: TRBV5-1; clone size: NA; CDR3 protein: CASSLFGSGSYEQYF; CDR3 DNA: TGCGCCAGCAGCTTGTTTGGTAGCGGGAGCTACGAGCAGTACTTC
J gene: TRBJ2-7; D gene: TRBD1; V gene: TRBV3-1/TRBV3-2; clone size: once; CDR3 protein: CASNSGQGYEQYF; CDR3 DNA: TGTGCCAGCAACTCTGGACAGGGCTACGAGCAGTACTTC
J gene: TRBJ2-7; D gene: TRBD1; V gene: TRBV11-1; clone size: NA; CDR3 protein: CASSLDRGYEQYF; CDR3 DNA: TGTGCCAGCAGCCTGGACAGGGGCTACGAGCAGTACTTC
J gene: TRBJ2-2; D gene: NA; V gene: TRBV3-1/TRBV3-2; clone size: once; CDR3 protein: CASSQDLPGSTGELFF; CDR3 DNA: TGTGCCAGCAGCCAAGATCTCCCGGGGAGCACCGGGGAGCTGTTTTTT
J gene: TRBJ2-7; D gene: TRBD1; V gene: TRBV14; clone size: NA; CDR3 protein: CASSQETGNAYEQYF; CDR3 DNA: TGTGCCAGCAGCCAAGAGACAGGGAATGCCTACGAGCAGTACTTC
J gene: TRBJ1-1; D gene: NA; V gene: TRBV19; clone size: NA; CDR3 protein: CASSPPYTEAFF; CDR3 DNA: TGTGCCAGTAGTCCCCCCTACACTGAAGCTTTCTTT
J gene: TRBJ2-7; D gene: TRBD1; V gene: TRBV7-3; clone size: NA; CDR3 protein: CASGFDRVF; CDR3 DNA: TGTGCCAGCGGGTTTGACAGGGTGTTC
J gene: TRBJ2-1; D gene: NA; V gene: TRBV10-3; clone size: NA; CDR3 protein: CAISESNGEPPARSYNEQFF; CDR3 DNA: TGTGCCATCAGTGAGTCCAACGGTGAACCACCCGCCCGCTCCTACAATGAGCAGTTCTTC
J gene: TRBJ2-3; D gene: NA; V gene: TRBV15; clone size: NA; CDR3 protein: CATSRGDSDTQYF; CDR3 DNA: TGTGCCACCAGCAGAGGGGACTCAGATACGCAGTATTTT
J gene: TRBJ2-3; D gene: NA; V gene: TRBV24-1; clone size: NA; CDR3 protein: CATSDTTDTQYF; CDR3 DNA: TGTGCCACCAGTGACACTACAGATACGCAGTATTTT
J gene: TRBJ2-7; D gene: NA; V gene: TRBV7-9; clone size: NA; CDR3 protein: CASSLEVAEVQEQYF; CDR3 DNA: TGTGCCAGCAGCTTAGAGGTAGCGGAGGTGCAGGAGCAGTACTTC
J gene: TRBJ2-2; D gene: TRBD1; V gene: TRBV27; clone size: NA; CDR3 protein: CASSLNRGNGELFF; CDR3 DNA: TGTGCCAGCAGTTTGAACAGGGGAAACGGGGAGCTGTTTTTT
J gene: TRBJ1-5; D gene: TRBD1; V gene: TRBV6-5; clone size: NA; CDR3 protein: CASSKGQMSNQPQHF; CDR3 DNA: TGTGCCAGCAGTAAGGGACAGATGAGCAATCAGCCCCAGCATTTT
J gene: TRBJ1-1; D gene: NA; V gene: TRBV24-1; clone size: few; CDR3 protein: CATSDLSGFEAFF; CDR3 DNA: TGTGCCACCAGTGATTTGTCAGGATTTGAAGCTTTCTTT
J gene: TRBJ2-3; D gene: NA; V gene: TRBV9; clone size: once; CDR3 protein: CASSVGVADLTDTQYF; CDR3 DNA: TGTGCCAGCAGCGTAGGGGTAGCGGACTTAACAGATACGCAGTATTTT
J gene: TRBJ2-5; D gene: TRBD1; V gene: TRBV9; clone size: NA; CDR3 protein: CASSGGSGQAETQYF; CDR3 DNA: TGTGCCAGCAGCGGGGGTTCGGGACAGGCGGAGACCCAGTACTTC
J gene: TRBJ2-1; D gene: TRBD2; V gene: TRBV7-9; clone size: NA; CDR3 protein: CASSLGSGLVSEQFF; CDR3 DNA: TGTGCCAGCAGCTTAGGGTCAGGACTAGTAAGTGAGCAGTTCTTC
J gene: TRBJ2-1; D gene: TRBD2; V gene: TRBV5-1; clone size: NA; CDR3 protein: CASSLIAGMNNEQFF; CDR3 DNA: TGCGCCAGCAGCCTAATAGCGGGAATGAACAATGAGCAGTTCTTC
J gene: TRBJ2-1; D gene: NA; V gene: TRBV5-6; clone size: NA; CDR3 protein: CASSLYPVREQFF; CDR3 DNA: TGTGCCAGCAGCTTGTATCCGGTCCGAGAGCAGTTCTTC
J gene: TRBJ2-7; D gene: NA; V gene: TRBV11-2; clone size: NA; CDR3 protein: CASSPVVVYEQYF; CDR3 DNA: TGTGCCAGCAGCCCGGTAGTGGTCTACGAGCAGTACTTC
J gene: TRBJ2-2; D gene: NA; V gene: TRBV11-3; clone size: NA; CDR3 protein: CASSSGGTGELFF; CDR3 DNA: TGTGCCAGCAGCTCCGGTGGCACCGGGGAGCTGTTTTTT
J gene: TRBJ2-1; D gene: NA; V gene: TRBV29-1; clone size: NA; CDR3 protein: CSVSSVEQFF; CDR3 DNA: TGCAGCGTATCTAGTGTGGAGCAGTTCTTC
J gene: TRBJ1-1; D gene: TRBD1; V gene: TRBV10-3; clone size: NA; CDR3 protein: CAIMGGQGLSEAFF; CDR3 DNA: TGTGCCATCATGGGGGGACAGGGCCTAAGTGAAGCTTTCTTT
J gene: TRBJ2-3; D gene: TRBD2; V gene: TRBV28; clone size: NA; CDR3 protein: CASMDFGLAGGSTDTQYF; CDR3 DNA: TGTGCCAGCATGGATTTCGGACTAGCGGGAGGGAGCACAGATACGCAGTATTTT
J gene: TRBJ2-1; D gene: NA; V gene: TRBV7-2; clone size: NA; CDR3 protein: CASSRLGGEQFF; CDR3 DNA: TGTGCCAGCAGCCGACTAGGCGGCGAGCAGTTCTTC
J gene: TRBJ2-1; D gene: TRBD1; V gene: TRBV29-1; clone size: NA; CDR3 protein: CSVEARDRGSYNEQFF; CDR3 DNA: TGCAGCGTTGAAGCAAGGGACAGGGGCTCCTACAATGAGCAGTTCTTC
J gene: TRBJ2-3; D gene: TRBD2; V gene: TRBV15; clone size: few; CDR3 protein: CATSRGGSGTSGTDTQYF; CDR3 DNA: TGTGCCACCAGCAGAGGGGGTTCAGGGACTAGCGGGACAGATACGCAGTATTTT
J gene: TRBJ2-1; D gene: NA; V gene: TRBV18; clone size: NA; CDR3 protein: CASSPPGGALNEQFF; CDR3 DNA: TGTGCCAGCTCACCACCAGGGGGGGCGCTGAATGAGCAGTTCTTC
J gene: TRBJ2-7; D gene: NA; V gene: TRBV6-5; clone size: NA; CDR3 protein: CASRSLYEQYF; CDR3 DNA: TGTGCCAGCAGGAGCCTCTACGAGCAGTACTTC
J gene: TRBJ2-1; D gene: TRBD2; V gene: TRBV28; clone size: NA; CDR3 protein: CASSVTGTSSNEQFF; CDR3 DNA: TGTGCCAGCAGTGTCACCGGGACTAGCTCCAATGAGCAGTTCTTC
J gene: TRBJ2-7; D gene: NA; V gene: TRBV24-1; clone size: NA; CDR3 protein: CATSEGAYYEQYF; CDR3 DNA: TGTGCCACCAGTGAGGGGGCCTACTACGAGCAGTACTTC
J gene: TRBJ2-7; D gene: TRBD2; V gene: TRBV6-2/TRBV6-3; clone size: NA; CDR3 protein: CASSDGLASHYEQYF; CDR3 DNA: TGTGCCAGCAGCGATGGACTAGCGTCTCACTACGAGCAGTACTTC
J gene: TRBJ2-7; D gene: NA; V gene: TRBV12-5; clone size: NA; CDR3 protein: CASALNGVGEQYF; CDR3 DNA: TGTGCTAGTGCCCTCAACGGGGTGGGTGAGCAGTACTTC
J gene: TRBJ2-1; D gene: NA; V gene: TRBV30; clone size: NA; CDR3 protein: CAWGGLRGSYNEQFF; CDR3 DNA: TGTGCCTGGGGGGGATTACGGGGCTCCTACAATGAGCAGTTCTTC
J gene: TRBJ2-1; D gene: NA; V gene: TRBV2; clone size: NA; CDR3 protein: CASSDSPGLNEQFF; CDR3 DNA: TGTGCCAGCAGTGATAGCCCCGGGTTGAATGAGCAGTTCTTC
J gene: TRBJ2-7; D gene: TRBD2; V gene: TRBV11-2; clone size: NA; CDR3 protein: CASSRGGLAGHRYEQYF; CDR3 DNA: TGTGCCAGCAGCCGAGGGGGACTAGCGGGACATCGTTACGAGCAGTACTTC
J gene: TRBJ2-1; D gene: TRBD2; V gene: TRBV28; clone size: NA; CDR3 protein: CASSPGLAGVGSNEQFF; CDR3 DNA: TGTGCCAGCAGCCCAGGACTAGCGGGAGTCGGGAGCAATGAGCAGTTCTTC
J gene: TRBJ2-7; D gene: TRBD1; V gene: TRBV7-9; clone size: NA; CDR3 protein: CASERTGVYEQYF; CDR3 DNA: TGTGCCAGCGAAAGGACAGGGGTCTACGAGCAGTACTTC
J gene: TRBJ2-5; D gene: TRBD1; V gene: TRBV5-1; clone size: NA; CDR3 protein: CASSLRTGGWETQYF; CDR3 DNA: TGCGCCAGCAGCTTGCGGACAGGGGGCTGGGAGACCCAGTACTTC
J gene: TRBJ2-1; D gene: TRBD1; V gene: TRBV25-1; clone size: NA; CDR3 protein: CASRGQGSYNEQFF; CDR3 DNA: TGTGCCAGCAGAGGACAGGGGTCCTACAATGAGCAGTTCTTC
J gene: TRBJ2-7; D gene: TRBD1; V gene: TRBV7-2; clone size: NA; CDR3 protein: CASSSATGYYEQYF; CDR3 DNA: TGTGCCAGCAGCTCCGCGACAGGGTACTACGAGCAGTACTTC
J gene: TRBJ2-2; D gene: NA; V gene: TRBV24-1; clone size: NA; CDR3 protein: CATSDLLPGNTGELFF; CDR3 DNA: TGTGCCACCAGTGATTTGCTCCCGGGGAACACCGGGGAGCTGTTTTTT
J gene: TRBJ2-4; D gene: TRBD2; V gene: TRBV5-6; clone size: few; CDR3 protein: CASSWGLANIQYF; CDR3 DNA: TGTGCCAGCAGCTGGGGACTAGCCAACATTCAGTACTTC
J gene: TRBJ2-7; D gene: NA; V gene: TRBV4-2; clone size: NA; CDR3 protein: CASSQDRQGYEQYF; CDR3 DNA: TGTGCCAGCAGCCAAGATCGCCAGGGCTACGAGCAGTACTTC
J gene: TRBJ1-5; D gene: NA; V gene: TRBV29-1; clone size: once; CDR3 protein: CSVEERALGRQPQHF; CDR3 DNA: TGCAGCGTTGAAGAGAGGGCCTTGGGGAGGCAGCCCCAGCATTTT
J gene: TRBJ2-2; D gene: NA; V gene: TRBV5-1; clone size: many; CDR3 protein: CASSLDRGDTGELFF; CDR3 DNA: TGCGCCAGCAGCTTGGACCGCGGAGACACCGGGGAGCTGTTTTTT
J gene: TRBJ2-5; D gene: NA; V gene: TRBV30; clone size: NA; CDR3 protein: CAWSVIQGETQYF; CDR3 DNA: TGTGCCTGGAGTGTTATACAGGGAGAGACCCAGTACTTC
J gene: TRBJ2-7; D gene: NA; V gene: TRBV2; clone size: NA; CDR3 protein: CASLDKPSEQYF; CDR3 DNA: TGTGCCAGCCTGGACAAGCCTAGCGAGCAGTACTTC
J gene: TRBJ1-5; D gene: NA; V gene: TRBV6-6; clone size: few; CDR3 protein: CASSLRPSPFSNQPQHF; CDR3 DNA: TGTGCCAGCAGTCTTCGCCCTAGCCCCTTTAGCAATCAGCCCCAGCATTTT
J gene: TRBJ2-1; D gene: TRBD2; V gene: TRBV4-1; clone size: NA; CDR3 protein: CASSQDVPGTTEYEQFF; CDR3 DNA: TGCGCCAGCAGCCAAGATGTACCCGGGACTACCGAATATGAGCAGTTCTTC
J gene: TRBJ2-7; D gene: NA; V gene: TRBV7-9; clone size: NA; CDR3 protein: CASNRWGKQYF; CDR3 DNA: TGTGCCAGCAACCGATGGGGCAAGCAGTACTTC
J gene: TRBJ2-7; D gene: NA; V gene: TRBV12-3/TRBV12-4; clone size: NA; CDR3 protein: CASRGGSYEQYF; CDR3 DNA: TGTGCCAGCCGAGGGGGCTCCTACGAGCAGTACTTC
J gene: TRBJ2-7; D gene: TRBD2; V gene: TRBV9; clone size: NA; CDR3 protein: CASSVGKREGAAYEQYF; CDR3 DNA: TGTGCCAGCAGCGTAGGAAAGCGGGAGGGAGCAGCCTACGAGCAGTACTTC
J gene: TRBJ1-1; D gene: TRBD1; V gene: TRBV7-8; clone size: once; CDR3 protein: CASSSRTGGEEAFF; CDR3 DNA: TGTGCCAGCAGCTCGAGGACAGGGGGCGAAGAAGCTTTCTTT
J gene: TRBJ2-3; D gene: TRBD2; V gene: TRBV12-5; clone size: NA; CDR3 protein: CASGVGGSETDTQYF; CDR3 DNA: TGTGCTAGTGGGGTAGGCGGGAGCGAGACAGATACGCAGTATTTT
J gene: TRBJ2-2; D gene: NA; V gene: TRBV5-1; clone size: NA; CDR3 protein: CASSWGRGTTNTGELFF; CDR3 DNA: TGCGCCAGCAGCTGGGGTCGGGGGACCACGAACACCGGGGAGCTGTTTTTT
J gene: TRBJ2-7; D gene: NA; V gene: TRBV23-1; clone size: NA; CDR3 protein: CASSQSVRQPYEQYF; CDR3 DNA: TGCGCCAGCAGTCAATCGGTGCGGCAGCCCTACGAGCAGTACTTC